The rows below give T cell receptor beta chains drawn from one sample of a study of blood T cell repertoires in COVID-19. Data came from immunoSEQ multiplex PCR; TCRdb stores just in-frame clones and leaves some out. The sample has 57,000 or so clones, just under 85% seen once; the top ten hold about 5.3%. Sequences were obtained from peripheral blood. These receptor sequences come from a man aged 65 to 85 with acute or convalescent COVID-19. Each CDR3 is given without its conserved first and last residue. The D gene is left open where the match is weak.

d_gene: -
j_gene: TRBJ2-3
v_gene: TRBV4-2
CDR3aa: ASSQDREAFDTDTQY

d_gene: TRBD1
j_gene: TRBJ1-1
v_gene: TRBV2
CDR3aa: ASSEATGVVTEAF

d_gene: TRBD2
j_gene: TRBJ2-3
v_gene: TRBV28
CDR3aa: ASSWPLSGGATDTQY

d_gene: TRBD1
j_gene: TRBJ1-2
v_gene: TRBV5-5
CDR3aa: ASSLRQGNYGYT

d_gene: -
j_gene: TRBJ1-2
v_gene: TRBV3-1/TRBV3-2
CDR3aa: ASSLDSDYGYT

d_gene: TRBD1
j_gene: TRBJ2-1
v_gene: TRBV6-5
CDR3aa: ASSYRGQGAYEQF

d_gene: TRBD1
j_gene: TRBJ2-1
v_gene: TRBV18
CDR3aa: ASSQGQGTYNEQF

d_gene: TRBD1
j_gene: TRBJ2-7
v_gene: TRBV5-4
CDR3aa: ASRSPSGTGNEQY

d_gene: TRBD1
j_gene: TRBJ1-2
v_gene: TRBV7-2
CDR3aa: ASRRDRRFYGYT

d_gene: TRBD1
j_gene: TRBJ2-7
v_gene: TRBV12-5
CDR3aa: ASGRGQGAGEQY

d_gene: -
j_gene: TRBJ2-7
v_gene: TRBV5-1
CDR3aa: ASSLGVGGADYEQY

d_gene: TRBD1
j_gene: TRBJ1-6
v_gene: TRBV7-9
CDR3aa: ASSEQGALGNSPLH

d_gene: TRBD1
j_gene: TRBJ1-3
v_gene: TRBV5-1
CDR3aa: ASSLGQGVGNTIY

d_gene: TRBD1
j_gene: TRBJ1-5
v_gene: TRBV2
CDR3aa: ASRPGTGSEPQH

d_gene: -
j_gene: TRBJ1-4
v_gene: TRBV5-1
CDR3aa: ASSLAGAGATNEKLF

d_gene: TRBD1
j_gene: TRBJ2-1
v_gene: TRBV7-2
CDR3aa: ASSFDRDDNEQF

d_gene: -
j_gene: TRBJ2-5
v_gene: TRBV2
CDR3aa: ASSGQTAQETQY

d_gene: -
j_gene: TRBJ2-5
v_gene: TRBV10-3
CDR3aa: ASRLDGGKETQY

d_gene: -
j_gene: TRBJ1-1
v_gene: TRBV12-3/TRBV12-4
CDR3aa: ASSFQGNTEAF

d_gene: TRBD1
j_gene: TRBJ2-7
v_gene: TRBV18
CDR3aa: ASSPAGTGGREQY

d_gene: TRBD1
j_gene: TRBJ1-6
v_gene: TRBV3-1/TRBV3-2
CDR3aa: ASSQGQGAEPLH

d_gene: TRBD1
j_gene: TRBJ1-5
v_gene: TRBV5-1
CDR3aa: ASSLTGQGDQPQH

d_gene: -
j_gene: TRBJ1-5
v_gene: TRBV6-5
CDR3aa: ASSPRGLPQH

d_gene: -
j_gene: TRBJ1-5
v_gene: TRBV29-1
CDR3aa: SVGETTGPQH

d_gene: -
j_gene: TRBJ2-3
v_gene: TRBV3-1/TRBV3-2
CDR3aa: ASSQGIRADTQY

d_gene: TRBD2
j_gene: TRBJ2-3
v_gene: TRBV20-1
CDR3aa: SASRLAGVTDTQY

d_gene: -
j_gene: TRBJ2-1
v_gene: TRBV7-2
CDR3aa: ASSHPPAAISYNEQF

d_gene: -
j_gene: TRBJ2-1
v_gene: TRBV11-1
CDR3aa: ASSLLGRGPNNEQF

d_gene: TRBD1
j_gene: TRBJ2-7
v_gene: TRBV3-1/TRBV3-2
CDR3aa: ASSLYGGQRSPNEQY

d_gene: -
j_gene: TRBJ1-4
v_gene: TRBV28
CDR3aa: ASTTRGDPNEKLF

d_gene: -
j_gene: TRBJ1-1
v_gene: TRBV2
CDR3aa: ASSEEGGGYTEAF